Listed below are T cell receptor beta chains from one sample, sequenced in a study of response to subunit inactivated influenza vaccine. MiXCR, run by TCRdb on the RT-PCR reads, gives a single entry per CDR3 protein. Seen here are around 200,000 distinct CDR3 sequences, over 9.5% observed once, and the top ten hold about 29%. This sample was shared with a second study, whose subject was T cells expressing NK-cell markers.

The sample was CD8+ T cells sorted from PBMCs, taken 11 to 12 days after vaccination. The receptors derive from a man aged 45-60 years who received an inactivated influenza vaccine. The CDR3 runs from the conserved cysteine through the conserved F or W. Each record gives: J gene, V gene, clone size, CDR3 length, D gene, CDR3 protein, CDR3 DNA. The D gene is left open where the match is weak. Clone size is shown for a subset of rows, as once, few, many or a class of expanded clone.

TRBJ2-3 | TRBV12-3/TRBV12-4 | - | 16 | TRBD1 | CASSTHRDRSTDTQYF | TGTGCCAGCAGTACCCATCGGGACAGAAGCACAGATACGCAGTATTTT
TRBJ2-1 | TRBV24-1 | - | 16 | - | CATSDSDWSSYNEQFF | TGTGCCACCAGTGACTCGGACTGGAGCTCCTACAATGAGCAGTTCTTC
TRBJ1-1 | TRBV7-6 | few | 14 | - | CASSLGESGTEAFF | TGTGCCAGCAGCTTAGGGGAATCAGGCACTGAAGCTTTCTTT
TRBJ1-1 | TRBV4-1 | many | 13 | - | CASSHSAGEEAFF | TGCGCCAGCAGCCACAGCGCCGGGGAAGAGGCTTTCTTT
TRBJ1-6 | TRBV28 | - | 15 | - | CASSFLEAYNSPLHF | TGTGCCAGCAGTTTTCTCGAAGCTTATAATTCACCCCTCCACTTT
TRBJ2-1 | TRBV7-9 | few | 16 | TRBD1 | CASSYRDRVFLGEQFF | TGTGCCAGCAGCTACCGGGACAGGGTTTTTTTAGGTGAGCAGTTCTTC
TRBJ2-1 | TRBV5-1 | - | 15 | TRBD1 | CASSFRTGNVNEQFF | TGCGCCAGCAGTTTTAGGACAGGTAACGTCAATGAGCAGTTCTTC
TRBJ2-7 | TRBV5-1 | few | 15 | - | CASSLKGALYYEQYF | TGCGCCAGCAGCTTGAAGGGAGCCCTCTACTACGAGCAGTACTTC
TRBJ1-5 | TRBV7-9 | many | 13 | - | CASSLGGGQPQHF | TGTGCCAGCAGCTTAGGGGGGGGGCAGCCCCAGCATTTT
TRBJ2-1 | TRBV4-1 | many | 15 | TRBD1 | CASSQGQGIQNEQFF | TGCGCCAGCAGCCAGGGACAGGGGATTCAGAATGAGCAGTTCTTC
TRBJ2-3 | TRBV28 | few | 16 | TRBD2 | CASSVGLDRHTDTQYF | TGTGCCAGCAGTGTGGGACTAGACCGTCACACGGATACGCAGTATTTT
TRBJ2-1 | TRBV4-2 | few | 16 | - | CASSLGVSSSYNEQFF | TGTGCCAGCAGCCTCGGGGTCTCCAGCTCCTACAATGAGCAGTTCTTC
TRBJ2-7 | TRBV28 | many | 14 | TRBD1 | CASYGATGTYEQYF | TGTGCCAGCTACGGAGCGACAGGGACCTACGAGCAGTACTTC
TRBJ2-3 | TRBV29-1 | few | 16 | - | CSVAAQERKIGDTQYF | TGCAGCGTTGCGGCACAAGAAAGGAAAATCGGAGATACGCAGTATTTT
TRBJ2-7 | TRBV28 | few | 15 | TRBD2 | CASSSVAGANYEQYF | TGTGCCAGCAGTTCAGTAGCGGGGGCAAACTACGAGCAGTACTTC
TRBJ2-7 | TRBV7-8 | - | 14 | - | CASSPFRGTYEQYF | TGTGCCAGCAGCCCCTTCAGAGGAACCTACGAGCAGTACTTC
TRBJ1-1 | TRBV4-1 | many | 13 | - | CASSQSQYTEAFF | TGCGCCAGCAGCCAATCCCAGTACACTGAAGCTTTCTTT
TRBJ2-7 | TRBV12-3/TRBV12-4 | many | 15 | - | CASSLASVGGYEQYF | TGTGCCAGCAGTTTGGCTTCCGTAGGCGGGTACGAGCAGTACTTC
TRBJ1-1 | TRBV7-2 | - | 15 | - | CASSLGTVMNTEAFF | TGTGCCAGCAGCTTAGGGACAGTTATGAACACTGAAGCTTTCTTT
TRBJ2-2 | TRBV29-1 | few | 14 | - | CSVEQGNGGGELFF | TGCAGCGTTGAACAGGGTAACGGAGGCGGGGAGCTGTTTTTT
TRBJ2-2 | TRBV4-1 | - | 15 | TRBD1 | CASSPGQGTTGELFF | TGCGCCAGCAGCCCGGGACAGGGGACGACCGGGGAGCTGTTTTTT
TRBJ2-3 | TRBV12-3/TRBV12-4 | few | 15 | TRBD2 | CASSTLAGGLDTQYF | TGTGCCAGCAGTACATTAGCGGGGGGCCTAGATACGCAGTATTTT